Given below is one T cell receptor beta chain in context. The antigen is undetermined. This sample was taken from a study of OX40 agonist ivuxolimab in advanced cancers. The germline V gene encodes CDR1 SGHRS and CDR2 YFSETQ. V lost 1 base to trimming and J lost 2 bases, with 10 bases between them. This CDR3 is built from 15 residues. Study-wide points: With doses of 0.1 to 3.0 mg/kg, CD4+ and CD8+ blood T cells had undergone clonal expansion by week 6. CD8+ T cells (on average) carried more expanded clones than CD4+ T cells.

Sequencing used immunoSEQ multiplex PCR; TCRdb keeps in-frame clones, though not all of them. In the table there are 55,000 to 65,000 clones, around 85% of which are singletons. This chain joins TRBV5-1 and TRBJ2-1; D is possibly TRBD2 (5 bases). This clonotype was sampled from an adult with an advanced solid tumor such as melanoma, head and neck, liver or kidney cancer. The sequences come from CD4+ or CD8+ T cells sorted from blood, collected in a trial of the OX40 agonist ivuxolimab. The CDR3, as DNA: TGCGCCAGCAGCTTGCTTAGCGACACCTACAATGAGCAGTTCTTC. Residues: CASSLLSDTYNEQFF.